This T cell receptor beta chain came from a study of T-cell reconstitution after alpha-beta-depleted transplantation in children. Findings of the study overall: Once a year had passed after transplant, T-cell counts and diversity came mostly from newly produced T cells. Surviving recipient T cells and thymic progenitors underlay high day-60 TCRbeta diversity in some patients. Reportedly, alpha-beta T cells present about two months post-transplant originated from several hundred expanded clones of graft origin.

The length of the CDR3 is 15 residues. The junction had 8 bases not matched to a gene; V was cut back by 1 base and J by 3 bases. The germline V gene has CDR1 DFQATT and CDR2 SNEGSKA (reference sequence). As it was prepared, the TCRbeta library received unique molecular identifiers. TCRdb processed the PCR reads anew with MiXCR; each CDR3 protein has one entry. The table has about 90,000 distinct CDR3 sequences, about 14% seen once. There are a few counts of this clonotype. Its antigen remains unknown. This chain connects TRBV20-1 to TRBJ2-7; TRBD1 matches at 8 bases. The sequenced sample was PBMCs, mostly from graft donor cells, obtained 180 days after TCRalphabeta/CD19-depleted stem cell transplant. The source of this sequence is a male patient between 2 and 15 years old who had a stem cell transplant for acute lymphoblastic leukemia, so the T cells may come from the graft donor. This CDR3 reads CSARGRTGIYYEQYF. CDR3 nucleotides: TGCAGTGCTAGAGGTCGGACAGGGATATACTACGAGCAGTACTTC.